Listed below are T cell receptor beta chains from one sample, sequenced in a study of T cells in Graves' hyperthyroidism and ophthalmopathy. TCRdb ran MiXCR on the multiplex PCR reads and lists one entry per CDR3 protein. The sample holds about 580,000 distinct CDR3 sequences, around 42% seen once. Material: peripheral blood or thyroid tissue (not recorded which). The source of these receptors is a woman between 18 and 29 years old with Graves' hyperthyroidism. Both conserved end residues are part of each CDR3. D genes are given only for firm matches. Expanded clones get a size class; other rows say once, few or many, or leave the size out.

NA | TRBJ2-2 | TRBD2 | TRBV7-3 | CASSTLAGVDTGELFF | TGTGCCAGCAGCACCCTAGCGGGAGTGGACACCGGGGAGCTGTTTTTT
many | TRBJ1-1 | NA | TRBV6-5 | CASSYPGEGRLAFF | TGTGCCAGCAGTTACCCCGGGGAGGGACGGTTGGCTTTCTTT
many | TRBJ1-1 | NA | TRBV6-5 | CASSETGQDGAFF | TGTGCCAGCAGTGAAACGGGGCAGGACGGGGCTTTCTTT
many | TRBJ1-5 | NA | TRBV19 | CASRKTASNQPQHF | TGTGCCAGTAGGAAAACAGCTAGCAATCAGCCCCAGCATTTT
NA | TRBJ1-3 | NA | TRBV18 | CASSPGRPNSGNTIYF | TGTGCCAGCTCACCCGGGCGCCCAAACTCTGGAAACACCATATATTTT
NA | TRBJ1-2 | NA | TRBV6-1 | CASSYSDRSGNTF | TGTGCCAGCAGTTACTCGGACCGCTCTGGAAACACCTTC
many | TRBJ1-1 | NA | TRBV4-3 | CASSQIVGLDTEAFF | TGCGCCAGCAGCCAAATCGTGGGCTTGGACACTGAAGCTTTCTTT
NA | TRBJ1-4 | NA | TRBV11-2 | CASRARRYPGKLFF | TGTGCCAGCCGCGCCCGTCGATACCCGGGAAAACTGTTCTTT
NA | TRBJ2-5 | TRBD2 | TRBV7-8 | CASSPPLAGTQETQYF | TGTGCCAGCTCCCCGCCGTTAGCGGGTACGCAAGAGACCCAGTACTTC
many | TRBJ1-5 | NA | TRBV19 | CASSIDGGGNQPQHF | TGTGCCAGTAGTATAGACGGGGGAGGGAATCAGCCCCAGCATTTT
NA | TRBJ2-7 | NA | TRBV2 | CASSEDDTYEQYF | TGTGCCAGCAGTGAGGATGATACCTACGAGCAGTACTTC
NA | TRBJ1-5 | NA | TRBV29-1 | CSVPGQTQETQHF | TGCAGCGTTCCGGGACAAACTCAAGAGACCCAGCATTTT
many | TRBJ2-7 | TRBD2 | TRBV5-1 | CASSLGAGSSSYEQYF | TGCGCCAGCAGCTTGGGAGCGGGGTCTAGCTCCTACGAGCAGTACTTC